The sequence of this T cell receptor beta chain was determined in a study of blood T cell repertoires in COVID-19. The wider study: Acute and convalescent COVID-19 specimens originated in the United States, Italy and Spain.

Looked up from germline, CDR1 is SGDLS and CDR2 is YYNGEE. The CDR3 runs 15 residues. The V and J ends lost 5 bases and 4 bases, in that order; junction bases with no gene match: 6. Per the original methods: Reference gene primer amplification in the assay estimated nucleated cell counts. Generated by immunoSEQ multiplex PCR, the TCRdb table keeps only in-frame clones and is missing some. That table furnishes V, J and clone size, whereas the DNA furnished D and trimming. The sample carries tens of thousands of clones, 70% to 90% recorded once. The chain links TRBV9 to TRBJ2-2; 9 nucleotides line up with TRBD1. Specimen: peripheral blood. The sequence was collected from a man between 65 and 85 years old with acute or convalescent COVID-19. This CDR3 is CASRMGQGSTGELFF. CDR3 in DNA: TGTGCCAGCAGAATGGGACAGGGATCCACCGGGGAGCTGTTTTTT.